The 5 T cell receptor beta chains reported below all come from one sample, sequenced in a study of blood T cell repertoires in COVID-19. The repertoire was sequenced with immunoSEQ multiplex PCR; TCRdb's copy has only in-frame clones and lacks some. The repertoire holds 60,000 to 85,000 clones, with about 74% as singletons. Input material: peripheral blood. These receptors were obtained from a human donor with acute or convalescent COVID-19. The donor label of this sample is uncertain.

The chain is built from TRBV3-1 (or the pseudogene TRBV3-2) and TRBJ2-5; a weak D match, TRBD1 (5 bases). V dropped 2 bases and J dropped 2 bases, with 9 bases sitting between them. CDR1 LGHDT and CDR2 YNNKEL come from the germline V gene (reference sequence). The CDR3 length is 14 residues. CDR3: CASSQSTVQETQYF. The DNA of the CDR3 is TGTGCCAGCAGCCAATCGACAGTACAAGAGACCCAGTACTTC.

This chain connects TRBV18 to TRBJ1-4; D is possibly TRBD1 (6 bases). The CDR3 extends over 13 amino acids. Trimming left V 3 bases short and J 5 bases short, with 7 bases between. The germline CDR1 and CDR2 sequences are KGHSH and LQKENI. CDR3 protein: CASSPGQNEKLFF. In DNA, the CDR3 is TGTGCCAGCTCACCGGGACAAAATGAAAAACTGTTTTTT.

The chain has TRBV19 and TRBJ2-1; TRBD2 matches 13 bases. Germline CDR1 and CDR2: LNHDA and SQIVND (reference sequence). V dropped 6 bases and J dropped 2; count of bases not matched to a gene: 4. This CDR3 contains 16 residues. Here the CDR3 reads CASSRTSGSPYNEQFF. Here the CDR3 DNA reads TGTGCCAGTAGCAGGACTAGCGGGAGTCCCTACAATGAGCAGTTCTTC.

The chain uses TRBV6-1 and TRBJ1-3, with 8 bases fitting TRBD1. The V gene's germline CDR1 is MNHNS and CDR2 SASEGT. The V and J ends lost 2 bases and 7 bases, in that order; junction bases with no gene match: 4. The CDR3 length is 14 residues. As DNA, the CDR3 is TGTGCCAGCAGTGAACAGGGGGCTCGGAACACCATATATTTT. This codes for CASSEQGARNTIYF.

The chain uses TRBV18 and TRBJ2-5; D unclear. CDR3 length: 12 amino acids. V was cut by 2 bases and J by 4 bases, with 5 bases left in between. CDR1 is KGHSH, CDR2 LQKENI, per germline. The CDR3 here is CASSPAGETQYF. CDR3 nucleotide sequence: TGTGCCAGCTCACCAGCCGGAGAGACCCAGTACTTC.